This T cell receptor beta chain stems from a study of CD8+ T cells in alopecia areata. Study results and caveats: Lesional scalp displayed greater clonality than normal scalp, most notably in alopecia totalis/universalis.

After isolation, RNA underwent reverse transcription to generate cDNA as the sequencing template. TCRdb's table, derived via immunoSEQ multiplex PCR, lists solely in-frame clones and lacks some. The table includes about 170,000 clones, 67% detected once. A note on this clone: Its matching antigen is unknown.

The CDR3 has 10 amino acids. V lost 10 bases, J lost 7 bases, and 10 bases lay in between. CDR1 PRHDT and CDR2 FYEKMQ come from the germline V gene (reference sequence). CD4+ and CD8+ T cells were sorted from PBMCs stained for CD3, CD4 and CD8. The sequenced sample was CD8+ T cells sorted from blood, obtained at week 0. The origin of this receptor is a human donor with alopecia areata. The genes are TRBV13 and TRBJ1-2, with D perhaps TRBD1 (5 bases). The DNA of the CDR3 is TGTGCCACTTCGGGGGGTGGCTACACCTTC. Amino acids: CATSGGGYTF.